Below, one TCR beta chain is given with its context. Its antigen is undetermined. Time point of the sample: blood at routine non-recurrence follow-up after resection. Unsorted whole RNA of tumor, nontumor lung or frozen PBMC was sequenced. This sample is drawn from a study of spatial heterogeneity in lung cancer. The presence of a unique molecular identifier marked each TCR cDNA molecule. TCRdb passed the 5' RACE reads through MiXCR, listing each CDR3 protein once. The repertoire holds fewer than 30,000 distinct CDR3 sequences, with 4.5% to 7.5% as singletons. Study results and caveats: Ubiquitous expanded tumor TCRs showed up in blood more at resection than follow-up.

The starting material was PBMCs, obtained at follow-up. This receptor was identified in a male donor with early-stage non-small cell lung cancer.

The CDR3 region has the DNA TGTGCCAGCAGCTTAGATGGTGCGGGGGTGGCAGATACGCAGTATTTT. Translating it yields CASSLDGAGVADTQYF. The chain is built from TRBV11-2 and TRBJ2-3; 7 nucleotides agree with TRBD2. V trimming: 0 bases; J trimming: 4 bases; junction bases outside the gene matches: 7. CDR3 length equals 16 residues. The V gene's germline CDR1 is SGHAT and CDR2 FQNNGV. Complete variable domain (other parts from reference TRBV11-2 and TRBJ2-3): EAGVAQSPRYKIIEKRQSVAFWCNPISGHATLYWYQQILGQGPKLLIQFQNNGVVDDSQLPKDRFSAERLKGVDSTLKIQPAKLEDSAVYLCASSLDGAGVADTQYFGPGTRLTVL.